Each of the 18 T cell receptor beta chains below was sequenced from the same sample in a study of control samples from healthy donors and cancer patients. TCRdb keeps only in-frame clones here, not all; method: immunoSEQ multiplex PCR. The sample lists around 75,000 clones, over 75% occurring once. The sample comprised blood. The receptors derive from a man aged 50-59 years in good health.

The chain links TRBV6-2 or TRBV6-3 to TRBJ2-1, with D possibly TRBD2 on 5 matching bases. The CDR3 has 12 residues. V was trimmed by 2 bases and J by 9 bases, leaving 8 bases between them. Germline CDR1 reads MNHEY; CDR2 reads SVGEGT. CDR3 DNA sequence: TGTGCCAGCAGTTACGGGGAGCTTGAGCAGTTCTTC. It codes for CASSYGELEQFF.

This clone was counted between two and nine times. This chain uses TRBV5-1 with TRBJ1-1, with D possibly TRBD1 on 5 matching bases. With 0 bases removed from V and 7 bases from J, the gap between germline ends came to 10 bases. The CDR3 is 13 amino acids. The V gene's germline CDR1 is SGHRS and CDR2 YFSETQ. The CDR3 protein is CASSLGSGIEAFF. The CDR3 DNA is TGCGCCAGCAGCTTGGGCTCAGGGATTGAAGCTTTCTTT.

The rearrangement uses TRBV13 and TRBJ2-3; TRBD1 or TRBD2 may be the D gene (5 bases each). The CDR3 totals 13 residues. The V end lost 6 bases, the J end lost 0 bases, and 7 bases lay between the germline ends. Germline values: CDR1 PRHDT, CDR2 FYEKMQ (reference sequence). The CDR3 sequence: CASRGDSTDTQYF. Here the CDR3 DNA reads TGTGCCAGCAGGGGGGATAGCACAGATACGCAGTATTTT.

V and J are TRBV10-3 and TRBJ1-1, with 7 positions matching TRBD1. This CDR3 is built from 14 residues. With 6 bases clipped from V and 1 base from J, the junction kept 5 bases outside the gene matches. Germline loops: CDR1 ENHRY, CDR2 SYGVKD. CDR3 sequence: CAIRRQGPNTEAFF. For the CDR3, the DNA is TGTGCCATCAGAAGACAGGGCCCGAACACTGAAGCTTTCTTT.

The table lists this clone with a count of one. The chain is built from TRBV15 and TRBJ2-7, with 9 bases fitting TRBD1. V shed 3 bases, J shed 4 bases, and the junction held 7 bases outside the gene matches. The CDR3 extends over 15 amino acids. Per the germline V gene, CDR1 is LNHNV and CDR2 is YYDKDF (reference sequence). Here the CDR3 DNA reads TGTGCCACCAGCAGGGGACAGGGATCTATGTACGAGCAGTACTTC. Protein: CATSRGQGSMYEQYF.

V and J are TRBV6-5 and TRBJ1-2; D uncertain. This CDR3 spans 12 amino acids. Germline V gives CDR1 MNHEY, CDR2 SVGAGI. V lost 4 bases to trimming and J lost 9 bases, with 12 bases between them. The CDR3 DNA sequence: TGTGCCAGCAGTTTCTACGGAGTAAGCTACACCTTC. It is translated as CASSFYGVSYTF.

This clone was found once. J is TRBJ2-5 and V is TRBV9; 8 nucleotides align to TRBD2. This CDR3 spans 14 amino acids. Germline-derived CDR1 and CDR2 are SGDLS and YYNGEE. Trimming took 4 bases from V and 4 from J; bases not matched to a gene: 6. The CDR3 spells CASSLNLAGETQYF. Here the CDR3 DNA reads TGTGCCAGCAGCCTTAATCTAGCGGGAGAGACCCAGTACTTC.

The chain carries TRBV7-2 and TRBJ1-3; D is possibly TRBD1 (6 bases). Germline V gene data show CDR1 as SGHTA and CDR2 as FQGNSA. The CDR3 has 15 amino acids. Trimming took 5 bases from V and 2 from J, leaving 13 bases between them. CDR3 loop: CASSPTGSAGNTIYF. In nucleotides, the CDR3 is TGTGCCAGCAGCCCGACAGGTTCGGCTGGAAACACCATATATTTT. The full variable domain, with the rest looked up from reference TRBV7-2 and TRBJ1-3, is GAGVSQSPSNKVTEKGKDVELRCDPISGHTALYWYRQSLGQGLEFLIYFQGNSAPDKSGLPSDRFSAERTGGSVSTLTIQRTQQEDSAVYLCASSPTGSAGNTIYFGEGSWLTVV.

The J gene is TRBJ1-3, the V gene TRBV5-1, with 7 positions matching TRBD1. The CDR3 is 16 residues long. CDR1 and CDR2 (germline): SGHRS, YFSETQ. V lost 4 bases, J lost 0 bases, and 7 bases stayed unmatched. The CDR3 DNA is TGCGCCAGCAGCCGAACAGGGGCGACCTCTGGAAACACCATATATTTT. The encoded protein is CASSRTGATSGNTIYF.

The chain combines TRBV3-1 (or the pseudogene TRBV3-2) with TRBJ2-7, with 7 bases that match TRBD1. The CDR3 runs 14 residues. Trimming at V came to 1 base and at J to 2 bases, leaving 2 bases not matched to a gene. The V gene's germline CDR1 is LGHDT and CDR2 YNNKEL (reference sequence). The CDR3 spells CASSQAGQTYEQYF. CDR3 DNA sequence: TGTGCCAGCAGCCAAGCGGGACAGACCTACGAGCAGTACTTC.

V is TRBV24-1 and J is TRBJ2-1; 8 nucleotides agree with TRBD2. This CDR3 spans 14 amino acids. Losses at the gene ends were 9 bases for V and 4 bases for J; bases not matched to a gene: 7. Germline V CDR1 and CDR2: KGHDR, SFDVKD. CDR3 sequence: CATEKRGLYNEQFF. The DNA for the CDR3 is TGTGCCACCGAAAAGCGGGGGCTATACAATGAGCAGTTCTTC.

This clone appeared once. The chain combines TRBV11-3 with TRBJ2-2; 14 bases match TRBD2. Germline CDR1 SGHNT, CDR2 YENEEA. The V gene end was trimmed by 3 bases and the J gene end by 4 bases; junction bases not matched to a gene: 13. There are 20 residues in the CDR3. Here the CDR3 DNA reads TGTGCCAGCAGCTTCTTCCCACCGACTAGCGGGAGGGCCGGCACCGGGGAGCTGTTTTTT. Amino acid sequence: CASSFFPPTSGRAGTGELFF.

V is TRBV5-4 and J is TRBJ2-7, with D perhaps TRBD1 (5 bases). The V gene's germline CDR1 is SGHNT and CDR2 YYREEE (reference sequence). The V gene lost 4 bases and the J gene lost 3 bases, with 23 bases spanning the gap. The CDR3 runs 17 residues. The CDR3 nucleotides are TGTGCCAGCAGCGGACCAACAGGCCACCTCCGATTCTACGAGCAGTACTTC. Translated, it gives CASSGPTGHLRFYEQYF.

V and J are TRBV11-1 and TRBJ2-3, with D unclear. Germline loops: CDR1 SGHAT, CDR2 FQDESV (reference sequence). This CDR3 has 16 amino acids. V was trimmed by 1 base and J by 0 bases, leaving 11 bases between them. The CDR3 coding sequence is TGTGCCAGCAGCTTAGTCGGCCCCTCAAGCACAGATACGCAGTATTTT. Translated: CASSLVGPSSTDTQYF.

This clone was detected only once. The chain combines TRBV11-3 with TRBJ2-2, with a possible D match to TRBD2 (6 bases). This CDR3 comprises 14 residues. From germline, CDR1 is SGHNT and CDR2 YENEEA. Trimming cost V 2 bases and J 6 bases, with 10 bases left between them. CDR3 loop: CASSLIAGPGELFF. Here the CDR3 DNA reads TGTGCCAGCAGCTTAATTGCGGGACCCGGGGAGCTGTTTTTT.

The chain recombines TRBV13 with TRBJ1-5; 9 nucleotides agree with TRBD1. CDR3 length: 15 amino acids. The junction had 3 bases not matched to a gene; V was cut back by 3 bases and J by 3 bases. CDR1 and CDR2 (germline): PRHDT, FYEKMQ (reference sequence). In nucleotides, the CDR3 is TGTGCCAGCAGCTTTGGGACAGGGCTCAATCAGCCCCAGCATTTT. The encoded protein is CASSFGTGLNQPQHF.

This chain connects TRBV30 to TRBJ2-7, with 11 bases identical to TRBD1. V shed 3 bases, J shed 3 bases, and the junction held 16 bases outside the gene matches. The CDR3 runs to 18 residues. Germline CDR1 reads GTSNPN; CDR2 reads SVGIG (reference sequence). The CDR3 region is CAWRGRDRGTGSIYEQYF. In DNA form, the CDR3 reads TGTGCCTGGAGGGGCCGGGACAGGGGGACTGGCTCGATCTACGAGCAGTACTTC.

The chain has TRBV5-4 and TRBJ1-6; a weak D match, TRBD1 (5 bases). The V gene lost 4 bases and the J gene lost 0 bases, with 11 bases spanning the gap. CDR1 and CDR2 from the germline V gene are SGHNT and YYREEE (reference sequence). The CDR3 is made up of 16 amino acids. Here the CDR3 DNA reads TGTGCCAGCAGCCCCGCAGGGATCTCCTATAATTCACCCCTCCACTTT. This encodes CASSPAGISYNSPLHF.